Below, one TCR beta chain is given with its context. As yet, its antigen is unknown. The germline V and J ends were trimmed by 2 bases and 12 bases, with 29 bases remaining between them. The CDR3 runs 18 residues. Germline V gives CDR1 SGHDN, CDR2 FVKESK. Use of 60 Vbeta and 13 Jbeta primers characterized the PCR. Authors' methods: There were about 80 million unique TCR beta chains by a later count, and 10 million to 12 million of them were shared. The repertoire was sequenced with immunoSEQ multiplex PCR; TCRdb's copy has only in-frame clones and lacks some. Clonal size and the V and J genes are those of that table, whereas D and trimming came from the DNA. The data show around 95,000 clones, roughly 80% seen once. These data originate in a study of cytomegalovirus exposure and HLA in healthy donors. The study, taken as a whole, reports: A missense DCLRE1C variant was associated with V- and J-gene trimming of TCR beta chains in a later analysis, and an independent cohort replicated the association.

The specimen sequenced was PBMCs. The clonotype comes from a man younger than 45 in good health and CMV-seropositive. The rearrangement uses TRBV14 and TRBJ2-1, with unresolved D. CDR3 amino acids: CASSQSPLRQLPTTGQFF. The CDR3, as DNA: TGTGCCAGCAGCCAAAGCCCCCTCCGACAACTCCCGACAACTGGGCAGTTCTTC.